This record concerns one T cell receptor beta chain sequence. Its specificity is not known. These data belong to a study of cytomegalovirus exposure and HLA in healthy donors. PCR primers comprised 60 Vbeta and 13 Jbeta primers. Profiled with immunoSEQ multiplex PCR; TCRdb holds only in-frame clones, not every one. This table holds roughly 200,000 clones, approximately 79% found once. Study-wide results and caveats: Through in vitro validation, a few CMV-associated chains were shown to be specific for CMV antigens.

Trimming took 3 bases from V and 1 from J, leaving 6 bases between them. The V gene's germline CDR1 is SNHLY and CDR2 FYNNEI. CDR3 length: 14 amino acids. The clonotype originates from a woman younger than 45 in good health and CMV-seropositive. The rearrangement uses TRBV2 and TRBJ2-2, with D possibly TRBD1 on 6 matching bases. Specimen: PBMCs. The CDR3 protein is CASSEGQNTGELFF. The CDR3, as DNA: TGTGCCAGCAGTGAGGGACAGAACACCGGGGAGCTGTTTTTT.